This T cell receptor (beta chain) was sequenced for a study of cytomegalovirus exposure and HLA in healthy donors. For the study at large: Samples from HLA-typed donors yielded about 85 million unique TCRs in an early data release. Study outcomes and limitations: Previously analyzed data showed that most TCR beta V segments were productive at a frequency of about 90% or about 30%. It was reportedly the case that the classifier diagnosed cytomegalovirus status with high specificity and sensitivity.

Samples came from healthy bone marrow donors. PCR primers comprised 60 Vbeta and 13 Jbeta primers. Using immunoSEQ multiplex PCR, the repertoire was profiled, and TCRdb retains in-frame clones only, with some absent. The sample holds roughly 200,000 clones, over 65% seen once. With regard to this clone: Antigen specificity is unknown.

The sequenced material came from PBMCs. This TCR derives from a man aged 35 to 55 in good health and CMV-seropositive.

The CDR3 reads CASSMIDGRGQETQYF. CDR3 nucleotide sequence: TGTGCCAGTAGTATGATCGACGGCAGGGGCCAAGAGACCCAGTACTTC. The chain carries TRBV19 and TRBJ2-5; D is perhaps TRBD1 (6 bases). Per the germline V gene, CDR1 is LNHDA and CDR2 is SQIVND (reference sequence). The CDR3 extends over 16 amino acids. Between the trimmed V and J ends, which lost 3 bases and 1 base, there was a span of 15 bases.